This is a list of T cell receptor beta chains from one sample in a study of blood T cell repertoires in COVID-19. The method was immunoSEQ multiplex PCR; TCRdb's version includes in-frame clones alone and lacks a portion of them. The data contain 300,000 to 350,000 clones, roughly 90% of them singletons. What was sequenced was peripheral blood. These receptor sequences come from a man aged 18-30 years with active or convalescent COVID-19. The CDR3 runs from the conserved cysteine through the conserved F or W. A D gene is named only where the DNA matches it firmly. Expanded clones are given a class, and other clones once, few, many or no size at all.

>TRBV27|NA|NA|TRBJ2-1
TGTGCCAGCAGTTTAACCGGGAGCTCCTACAATGAGCAGTTCTTC
CASSLTGSSYNEQFF
>TRBV9|NA|NA|TRBJ2-3
TGTGCCAGCAGCGTAGGAGTCCCAGATACGCAGTATTTT
CASSVGVPDTQYF
>TRBV28|NA|TRBD1|TRBJ2-5
TGTGCCAGCCGAGGACAGGGGATTTTAGAGACCCAGTACTTC
CASRGQGILETQYF
>TRBV19|NA|NA|TRBJ2-1
TGTGCCAGTAGTATGACGCGAGGTAGCGGTTACAATGAGCAGTTCTTC
CASSMTRGSGYNEQFF
>TRBV28|NA|NA|TRBJ1-3
TGTGCCAGCAGCCTAGGGGCAGGAAACACCATATATTTT
CASSLGAGNTIYF
>TRBV3-1/TRBV3-2|NA|NA|TRBJ2-1
TGTGCCAGCAGCCCGCTGGGGGGGCCTCGTAATGAGCAGTTCTTC
CASSPLGGPRNEQFF
>TRBV11-2|few|TRBD1|TRBJ1-4
TGTGCCAGCAGCCCCGGACAGGGAGGGGAAACTAATGAAAAACTGTTTTTT
CASSPGQGGETNEKLFF
>TRBV7-3|few|NA|TRBJ2-5
TGTGCCAGCAGCTTAACGGGCCGGGTCAACAGGGAGACCCAGTACTTC
CASSLTGRVNRETQYF
>TRBV20-1|NA|TRBD1|TRBJ1-5
TGCAGTGCTAGTGATAGGACCAGGGGGTTGCAGCCCCAGCATTTT
CSASDRTRGLQPQHF
>TRBV5-6|NA|NA|TRBJ1-1
TGTGCCAGCAGCTTTGCGGGGGCAGGGACTGAAGCTTTCTTT
CASSFAGAGTEAFF
>TRBV12-3/TRBV12-4|NA|NA|TRBJ1-5
TGTGCCAGCAGTTTTGGTCAGGATCAGCCCCAGCATTTT
CASSFGQDQPQHF
>TRBV7-6|NA|TRBD1|TRBJ1-2
TGTGCCAGCAGCTTAGCGCCCGGGGACAGGAGGGGCTACACCTTC
CASSLAPGDRRGYTF
>TRBV27|NA|NA|TRBJ1-1
TGTGCCAGCAGGCTAAACAGGGACACTGAAGCTTTCTTT
CASRLNRDTEAFF
>TRBV7-6|NA|TRBD1|TRBJ1-4
TGTGCCAGCAGCTTAGGGACAGGGCGTGGGCTAAAGGGTAATGAAAAACTGTTTTTT
CASSLGTGRGLKGNEKLFF
>TRBV19|NA|TRBD1|TRBJ1-2
TGTGCCAGTAGTCGGATGACAGGGGGCGGATACTATGGCTACACCTTC
CASSRMTGGGYYGYTF
>TRBV4-1|NA|TRBD2|TRBJ2-1
TGCGCCAGCAGCCAAGAGGGGACTAGCGGGGGGGTTGAGCAGTTCTTC
CASSQEGTSGGVEQFF
>TRBV5-5|NA|NA|TRBJ1-2
TGTGCCAGCAGCTGGCAAGGGGTTCCTAACTATGGCTACACCTTC
CASSWQGVPNYGYTF
>TRBV29-1|NA|NA|TRBJ2-7
TGCAGCGCAGGTCTTTGGGGGCTGTCCTACGAGCAGTACTTC
CSAGLWGLSYEQYF
>TRBV9|NA|TRBD2|TRBJ2-1
TGTGCCAGCAGCGAGGGCCCCGGGACTAGCGGGGGGGTACGTGAGCAGTTCTTC
CASSEGPGTSGGVREQFF
>TRBV12-3/TRBV12-4|NA|NA|TRBJ2-3
TGTGCCAGCAGTTTAGCCAGGCAGGATACGCAGTATTTT
CASSLARQDTQYF
>TRBV29-1|NA|TRBD2|TRBJ2-5
TGCAGCGTTGAAGATAGAGGGACTAGGCTGGAGACCCAGTACTTC
CSVEDRGTRLETQYF
>TRBV7-9|NA|TRBD1|TRBJ1-2
TGTGCCAGCAGCTCTAGCCGACAGGGGGACTATGGCTACACCTTC
CASSSSRQGDYGYTF
>TRBV19|NA|NA|TRBJ2-7
TGTGCCAGTAGAGCAGGCAGGTTAAGCTACGAGCAGTACTTC
CASRAGRLSYEQYF
>TRBV10-2|NA|NA|TRBJ1-1
TGCGCCAGCTCGGAAAGGGGGTACCGGTCCCTTGAAGCTTTCTTT
CASSERGYRSLEAFF
>TRBV7-9|NA|TRBD1|TRBJ2-5
TGTGCCAGCACCACCCCGACAGGGGGACAAGAGACCCAGTACTTC
CASTTPTGGQETQYF
>TRBV5-6|NA|TRBD1|TRBJ1-6
TGTGCCAGCAGCTCTTACATGACAGGGTTGGGTTCACCCCTCCACTTT
CASSSYMTGLGSPLHF
>TRBV28|NA|TRBD1|TRBJ1-6
TGTGCCATACAGGGGAGCTCCTATAATTCACCCCTCCACTTT
CAIQGSSYNSPLHF
>TRBV4-1|NA|NA|TRBJ1-1
TGCGCCAGCAGCCCCAACCGGGGTGAAGGCACTGAAGCTTTCTTT
CASSPNRGEGTEAFF
>TRBV6-5|NA|NA|TRBJ2-3
TGTGCCAGCAAAAAAACAGGGACGCAGTATTTT
CASKKTGTQYF
>TRBV20-1|NA|NA|TRBJ2-1
TGCAGTGCCGGGGGTCAGTTCTTC
CSAGGQFF
>TRBV11-3|NA|TRBD2|TRBJ2-3
TGTGCCAGCAGCCCACGATCGTCGGGGGGGCGCACAGATACGCAGTATTTT
CASSPRSSGGRTDTQYF
>TRBV19|NA|NA|TRBJ1-1
TGTGCCAGTAGGACAGTAGTTAAGACTGAAGCTTTCTTT
CASRTVVKTEAFF
>TRBV13|NA|NA|TRBJ2-2
TGTGCCAGCAGCTTTGGTACGGGGTTACCCGGGGAGCTGTTTTTT
CASSFGTGLPGELFF